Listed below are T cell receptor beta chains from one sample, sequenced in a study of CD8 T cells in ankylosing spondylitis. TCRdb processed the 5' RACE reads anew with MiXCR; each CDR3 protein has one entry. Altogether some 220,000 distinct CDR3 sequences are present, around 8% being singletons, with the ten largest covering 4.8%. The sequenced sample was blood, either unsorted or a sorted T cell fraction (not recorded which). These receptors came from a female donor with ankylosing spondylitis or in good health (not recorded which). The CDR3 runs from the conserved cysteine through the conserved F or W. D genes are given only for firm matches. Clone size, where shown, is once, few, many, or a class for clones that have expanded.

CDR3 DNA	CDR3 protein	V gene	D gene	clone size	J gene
TGTGCCACCAGCAGGTTACTAGCGCTTCAAGAGACCCAGTACTTC	CATSRLLALQETQYF	TRBV15	TRBD2	-	TRBJ2-5
TGTGCCAGCAGTTATTTAGCGGGCACAGATACGCAGTATTTT	CASSYLAGTDTQYF	TRBV12-3/TRBV12-4	-	many	TRBJ2-3
TGTGCCAGCAGCGCCCCTGGGAGAAGCTACGAGCAGTACTTC	CASSAPGRSYEQYF	TRBV28	-	-	TRBJ2-7
TGTGCCAGCAGCCGACGACAGGGAGTCAATGAGCAGTTCTTC	CASSRRQGVNEQFF	TRBV7-2	TRBD1	-	TRBJ2-1
TGTGCCAGCAGCTCCATGGACGTCTACAATGAGCAGTTCTTC	CASSSMDVYNEQFF	TRBV5-5	-	many	TRBJ2-1
TGTGCCAGCTCCCAGCAGCGGCATATCGCGGCTGAGCAGTTCTTC	CASSQQRHIAAEQFF	TRBV3-1	-	-	TRBJ2-1
TGTGCCAGCAGCTTAGTATGGGCTAGCGGGAGCCAAACTAGCACAGATACGCAGTATTTT	CASSLVWASGSQTSTDTQYF	TRBV7-6	TRBD2	-	TRBJ2-3
TGCAGCGTTGGACTAGCGGGAGTAGGGTATGAGCAGTTCTTC	CSVGLAGVGYEQFF	TRBV29-1	TRBD2	many	TRBJ2-1
TGTGCCAGCAGCTCACGCCCTGACGAGCAGTACTTC	CASSSRPDEQYF	TRBV7-6	-	few	TRBJ2-7
TGCAGTGCTTTCCGGGCCCCCTACGAGCAGTACTTC	CSAFRAPYEQYF	TRBV20-1	-	many	TRBJ2-7
TGTGCCAGCAGCTTACAAGGGGCGGGAGCTGACGATGAGCAGTTCTTC	CASSLQGAGADDEQFF	TRBV7-8	TRBD2	-	TRBJ2-1
TGTGCCAGCAGCTTATCGAGGACTAGCGGGAGGACCTCCTACGAGCAGTACTTC	CASSLSRTSGRTSYEQYF	TRBV7-2	TRBD2	many	TRBJ2-7